Sequencing of this T cell receptor beta chain was carried out in a study of T cell responses to AZD1222 COVID-19 vaccine (dated by TCRdb to the early 2020s). Regarding the study in general: AZD1222 recipients whose second dose came at about 4 weeks and those whose second dose came at about 12 weeks were combined into one group, since spike-specific TCR depth and breadth did not differ between the two schedules. Enrollment into the trials was organized by age into subgroups of 18-55, 56-69 and 70-plus years, and those subgroups contained roughly 150, 30 and 60 TCR-sequenced participants, respectively. TCR sequencing was performed for 230 to 250 trial participants, of whom about 200 were given two doses of AZD1222 and some 26 were given two doses of MenACWY control vaccine.

Results and caveats for the whole study, not just this receptor: CD4 TCRs associated with the vaccine covered the entire spike protein, and the dominant responses were in regions 160-218 and 743-854. Epitopes outside the regions mutated in the B.1.351 and B.1.1.7 variants were reportedly recognized by nearly half of the unique spike-specific TCRs. Because no day 14 peak-response samples were available, repertoires were characterized only after the peak T cell response. Participants were mostly white British and included more females than males, and it was suggested by the authors that clonal diversity may have been underestimated. Only five or six AZD1222 recipients were SARS-CoV-2 seropositive at baseline, limiting conclusions about previously exposed vaccinees. In the small 56-69-year group, the increase in depth fell short of significance, most likely because of low power. After two AZD1222 doses, both the breadth and the depth of spike-specific TCRs were significantly higher than at day 0 and than in MenACWY recipients.

CDR3 length: 18 amino acids, cysteine to phenylalanine. The kept DNA is CDR3 alone, 54 bases in frame from the first base. In the germline V gene, CDR1 corresponds to SGHTA and CDR2 to FQGNSA. V is pruned by 1 base and J by 1 base, leaving 10 bases of the junction without a gene match. This clone was counted once. Its antigen is currently not known. Base qualities are not provided; no much larger clone lies one nucleotide away. The time point label of this sample denotes: baseline before first vaccination. Vaccinee samples were obtained from the UK trials COV001 and COV002, which included a single-blind randomized controlled phase 2/3 trial of AZD1222 (ChAdOx1 nCoV-19) in healthy adults. Trial participant PBMC samples were collected at day 0 and day 28 after the second dose for TCRbeta chain sequencing. The CDR3 regions of human TCRbeta chains were analyzed by immunosequencing. The authors' pipeline ran thus. Repertoire TCRs were matched against a reference library of SARS-CoV-2-specific TCRs generated with the MIRA antigen-specificity platform. Breadth was defined as the fraction of unique TCRs that were SARS-CoV-2-associated, and depth was defined as the fraction of total T cells that were SARS-CoV-2-associated. Each spike-specific TCR was assigned to its reactive spike region and to a CD4 or CD8 class using the MIRA data. Log10-transformed breadth and depth values were compared by one-way ANOVA with Sidak's multiple comparisons tests. Sourced from immuneACCESS, this table was stored by TCRdb with only in-frame sequences that have V and J called. A share of the clones is absent; for the studies checked, an unresolved V gene accounts for under half, and the remainder has no known explanation. The DNA gave D and trimming, while V, J and clone size come from that table. For this sample the table gives around 140,000 clones, of which about 94% were detected only once. In total, the top ten clones hold 3.5% to 4.5% of the sample.

The TCR originated in an adult in good health. The sample in question was peripheral blood, obtained on day 0 of AZD1222 vaccination. The chain is assembled from TRBV7-2 and TRBJ2-3, with TRBD2 matching 8 junction bases. The DNA is as follows: TGTGCCAGCAGCTTAGGCCTCGGGAGGGGCACGGGCACAGATACGCAGTATTTT. Its coded protein is CASSLGLGRGTGTDTQYF. When the CDR3 is completed using the reference TRBV7-2 and TRBJ2-3 genes on either side, the full variable domain is GAGVSQSPSNKVTEKGKDVELRCDPISGHTALYWYRQSLGQGLEFLIYFQGNSAPDKSGLPSDRFSAERTGGSVSTLTIQRTQQEDSAVYLCASSLGLGRGTGTDTQYFGPGTRLTVL.